These 22 T cell receptor beta chains were sequenced from one sample in a study of T cells after yellow fever vaccination. TCRdb reanalysed the 5' RACE reads using MiXCR and keeps one entry per CDR3 protein. The table shows approximately 330,000 distinct CDR3 sequences, with approximately 13% occurring only once. Source: CD4+ T cells sorted from PBMCs, taken 15 days after the yellow fever booster vaccination. The source of these receptors is a man between 18 and 29 years old who received the YFV17D yellow fever vaccine.

This clonotype was counted between two and nine times. V gene TRBV28 combines with J gene TRBJ2-7, with TRBD1 matching 11 bases. Per the germline V gene, CDR1 is MDHEN and CDR2 is SYDVKM. This CDR3 has 15 amino acids. The V segment lost 6 bases and the J segment 1 base; nucleotides outside the gene matches: 5. The CDR3 sequence: CASSRGTGGSYEQYV. The CDR3 DNA reads TGTGCCAGCAGCCGTGGGACAGGGGGGTCCTACGAGCAGTACGTC.

The chain links TRBV7-2 to TRBJ2-5; 7 bases match TRBD1. V shed 6 bases, J shed 5 bases, and the junction held 6 bases outside the gene matches. CDR1 SGHTA and CDR2 FQGNSA come from the germline V gene. The CDR3 has 13 residues. The chain's CDR3 is CASRGAGGETQYF. The CDR3 DNA reads as TGTGCCAGCAGGGGGGCAGGGGGTGAGACCCAGTACTTC.

V is TRBV4-1 and J is TRBJ1-4; 7 bases fit TRBD1. The CDR3 covers 15 residues. Germline V lookup: CDR1 MGHRA, CDR2 YSYEKL. Germline trimming cut 1 base from V and 8 bases from J; bases unmatched to any gene: 7. This chain's CDR3 is CASSQVDRAPEKLFF. CDR3 coding DNA: TGCGCCAGCAGCCAAGTCGACAGGGCGCCGGAAAAACTGTTTTTT.

This clonotype was seen only a few times. This sequence joins TRBV7-2 and TRBJ2-7; the D gene is possibly TRBD1 (6 bases). The CDR3 consists of 14 residues. V was cut by 5 bases and J by 4 bases, with 15 bases left in between. CDR1 SGHTA and CDR2 FQGNSA come from the germline V gene. CDR3 protein: CASSTRQERYEQYF. The CDR3 DNA follows: TGTGCCAGCAGCACCCGACAGGAAAGGTACGAGCAGTACTTC.

This clonotype occurred many times. J is TRBJ2-3 and V is TRBV7-3; 8 nucleotides line up with TRBD2. The V gene end was trimmed by 3 bases and the J gene end by 6 bases; junction bases not matched to a gene: 11. Germline CDR1 reads SGHTA; CDR2 reads FQGTGA. This CDR3 comprises 16 residues. The CDR3 nucleotides read TGTGCCAGCAGCTTGGGCGGGGGGAGCCGCGGGGATACGCAGTATTTT. Residues: CASSLGGGSRGDTQYF.

The V call is TRBV3-1, the J call TRBJ1-4; D is undetermined. CDR3 size: 12 residues. Germline loops: CDR1 LGHDT, CDR2 YNNKEL (reference sequence). Trimming took off 4 bases at V and 8 bases at J, with 8 bases between the two ends. DNA of the CDR3: TGTGCCAGCAGCCTTGAGCAGGAAAAACTGTTTTTT. Its protein is CASSLEQEKLFF.

This clonotype has only a few counts. The V call is TRBV7-2, the J call TRBJ2-5; D is perhaps TRBD2 (6 bases). The CDR3 is 13 amino acids. Germline V gene data show CDR1 as SGHTA and CDR2 as FQGNSA. Trimming cost V 6 bases and J 7 bases, with 15 bases left between them. Here the CDR3 DNA reads TGTGCCAGCAGTCCGCGACTAGTAGGGACCCAGTACTTC. Translating gives CASSPRLVGTQYF.

This clonotype was observed a handful of times. The genes are TRBV7-2 and TRBJ2-3; TRBD2 aligns across 8 bases. CDR1 SGHTA and CDR2 FQGNSA come from the germline V gene. V was pared by 5 bases and J by 9 bases, with 19 bases of the junction left unmatched. The CDR3 runs to 17 residues. The CDR3 DNA sequence: TGTGCCAGCAGCCCCCCCGGGGGGCGGGGGGCCTTCGGAACGCAGTATTTT. It translates to CASSPPGGRGAFGTQYF. Full variable domain (rest looked up from reference TRBV7-2 and TRBJ2-3): GAGVSQSPSNKVTEKGKDVELRCDPISGHTALYWYRQSLGQGLEFLIYFQGNSAPDKSGLPSDRFSAERTGGSVSTLTIQRTQQEDSAVYLCASSPPGGRGAFGTQYFGPGTRLTVL.

This sequence joins TRBV20-1 and TRBJ2-1, with 12 positions matching TRBD2. Germline CDR1 DFQATT, CDR2 SNEGSKA (reference sequence). This CDR3 spans 14 amino acids. V was pared by 6 bases and J by 5 bases, with 5 bases of the junction left unmatched. CDR3 nucleotide sequence: TGCAGTGCAGTACTAGCGGGGGGCCACAATGAGCAGTTCTTC. Translation gives CSAVLAGGHNEQFF.

The genes are TRBV29-1 and TRBJ2-2, with D tentatively TRBD2 (5 bases). This CDR3 contains 11 residues. The germline gives CDR1 SQVTM, CDR2 ANQGSEA. CDR3 in DNA: TGCAGTGCCCTACTAGACGGGGAGCTGTTTTTT. Translation gives CSALLDGELFF.

This clonotype was observed at least ten times. This rearrangement joins TRBV5-1 to TRBJ2-5; no clear D. The CDR3 length is 14 residues. CDR1 is SGHRS and CDR2 is YFSETQ in the germline V gene. With 2 bases removed from V and 1 base from J, the gap between germline ends came to 9 bases. The CDR3, as DNA: TGCGCCAGCAGCTTTTTTGGACCCCAAGAGACCCAGTACTTC. This codes for CASSFFGPQETQYF.

This clonotype was seen only a few times. The chain joins TRBV28 to TRBJ2-5; D is unresolved. Deletions cut 8 bases from V and 3 bases from J, with 10 bases between. The germline V gene encodes CDR1 MDHEN and CDR2 SYDVKM. The CDR3 loop spans 12 amino acids. This chain's CDR3 is CASRRPKETQYF. The CDR3 bases are TGTGCCAGCCGGAGACCTAAAGAGACCCAGTACTTC.

This clonotype came up many times. This chain connects TRBV7-2 to TRBJ1-2; 7 bases are shared with TRBD1. Germline CDR1 and CDR2: SGHTA and FQGNSA. The trim removed 5 bases at V and 8 bases at J, leaving 8 bases unmatched. The CDR3 has 13 residues. The CDR3 nucleotides read TGTGCCAGCAGCCCTAGGCAGGGGGGAGGCTACACCTTC. Protein: CASSPRQGGGYTF. Together with reference TRBV7-2 and TRBJ1-2, the CDR3 gives the full variable domain: GAGVSQSPSNKVTEKGKDVELRCDPISGHTALYWYRQSLGQGLEFLIYFQGNSAPDKSGLPSDRFSAERTGGSVSTLTIQRTQQEDSAVYLCASSPRQGGGYTFGSGTRLTVV.

The chain recombines TRBV7-2 with TRBJ2-5, with D tentatively TRBD1 (5 bases). The length of the CDR3 is 13 residues. Germline V gives CDR1 SGHTA, CDR2 FQGNSA. Deletions cut 4 bases from V and 4 bases from J, with 10 bases between. This chain's CDR3 is CASSSRGIETQYF. Here the CDR3 DNA reads TGTGCCAGCAGCTCAAGGGGTATAGAGACCCAGTACTTC.

This clonotype showed up just a few times. The rearrangement uses TRBV20-1 and TRBJ2-6; 12 bases are a match to TRBD1. The germline gives CDR1 DFQATT, CDR2 SNEGSKA (reference sequence). Unmatched junction bases numbered 6, after V lost 3 bases and J lost 0 bases. CDR3 length: 18 residues. The CDR3: CSASAGTGGTSGANVLTF. In nucleotides, the CDR3 is TGCAGTGCTAGCGCAGGGACAGGGGGCACCTCTGGGGCCAACGTCCTGACTTTC.

The rearrangement links TRBV7-9 to TRBJ1-3; 7 bases match TRBD1. The CDR3 runs 15 residues. Looked up from germline, CDR1 is SEHNR and CDR2 is FQNEAQ (reference sequence). The junction had 9 bases not matched to a gene; V was cut back by 7 bases and J by 3 bases. CDR3 amino acids: CASTQGGTYGNTIYF. The CDR3 nucleotides are TGTGCCAGCACCCAGGGGGGAACTTATGGAAACACCATATATTTT.

This clonotype has more than one count but fewer than ten. CDR3 bases: TGTGCCAGCAGCTTTGGGTTAAGCAATCAGCCCCAGCATTTT. Translation gives CASSFGLSNQPQHF. This chain uses TRBV12-1 with TRBJ1-5. TRBV12-1 is tagged as a pseudogene. CDR3 length: 14 amino acids.

The chain links TRBV29-1 to TRBJ1-2, with D tentatively TRBD1 (6 bases). The germline V gene encodes CDR1 SQVTM and CDR2 ANQGSEA. Trimming removed 6 bases from V and 3 bases from J, with 11 bases in between. The CDR3 is 12 residues long. The CDR3 DNA follows: TGCAGCGTAGTAAGGGGGGACTATGGCTACACCTTC. Translated: CSVVRGDYGYTF.

This clonotype has only a few counts. The chain is built from TRBV28 and TRBJ1-1; 7 positions match TRBD1. Trimming removed 4 bases from V and 3 bases from J; junction bases left unmatched: 8. The CDR3 loop spans 15 amino acids. Germline CDR1 is MDHEN and CDR2 is SYDVKM. The CDR3 spells CASSSPTGLYTEAFF. The CDR3 nucleotides read TGTGCCAGCAGTTCCCCGACAGGGCTGTACACTGAAGCTTTCTTT.

This rearrangement joins TRBV5-1 to TRBJ2-5, with D perhaps being TRBD1 or TRBD2 (5 bases each). Germline loops: CDR1 SGHRS, CDR2 YFSETQ. V was pared by 7 bases and J by 2 bases, with 15 bases between. CDR3 length equals 14 residues. The CDR3 coding sequence is TGCGCCAGCGGAGCCACAGGAGGACAAGAGACCCAGTACTTC. Encoded protein: CASGATGGQETQYF.

This clonotype was counted between two and nine times. The chain has TRBV7-9 and TRBJ1-2; TRBD1 is a possible D gene (5 bases). The CDR3 has 15 residues. V was pared by 5 bases and J by 4 bases, with 17 bases between. The germline V gene encodes CDR1 SEHNR and CDR2 FQNEAQ (reference sequence). The CDR3 DNA reads TGTGCCAGCAGCCTCACCAGGGTCAGGGCCTATGGCTACACCTTC. Protein sequence: CASSLTRVRAYGYTF.

The genes are TRBV12-3 or TRBV12-4 and TRBJ1-3, with a weak D call TRBD1 (6 bases). V gave up 6 bases and J gave up 7 bases, with 16 bases separating them. The CDR3 sequence is 14 residues long. CDR3 sequence (DNA): TGTGCCAGCAGGAGGGGGTTTCCACAGAACACCATATATTTT. Protein: CASRRGFPQNTIYF.